The 27 T cell receptor beta chains in this list originate from one sample, sequenced in a study of T cell repertoires in cytomegalovirus infection. TCRdb independently ran MiXCR on the reads; one entry per CDR3 protein. The sample consists of almost 300,000 distinct CDR3 sequences, around 9.6% of them appearing once. Sequencing input: PBMCs. These receptors were collected from a human donor in good health (CMV status not recorded). Some clones in this sample may be carry-over from other donors' samples.

Points on this clonotype: A much larger clone differs from this one at a single base, so this may be a read error. The rearrangement uses TRBV28 and TRBJ2-5, with D possibly being TRBD2 (7 bases). The CDR3 spans 16 residues. Germline-derived CDR1 and CDR2 are MDHEN and SYDVKM. Between the trimmed V and J ends, which lost 6 bases and 4 bases, there was a span of 21 bases. Here the CDR3 DNA reads TGTGCCAGCAGCGACCCCAGGGGTGGGGAGGGAGAGACCCAGTACTTC. Translated, it gives CASSDPRGGEGETQYF.

In this sample, this clonotype turned up many times. The chain uses TRBV7-6 and TRBJ2-6, with a possible D match to TRBD2 (6 bases). Trimming removed 2 bases from V and 4 bases from J, with 9 bases in between. Germline lookup yields CDR1 SGHVS and CDR2 FNYEAQ. The CDR3 runs 15 residues. The CDR3 region is CASSLTGDGANVLTF. DNA for the CDR3: TGTGCCAGCAGCTTAACGGGGGACGGGGCCAACGTCCTGACTTTC.

J is TRBJ1-1 and V is TRBV6-5, with a possible D match to TRBD1 (5 bases). The V end was cut by 2 bases, the J end by 2 bases, with 12 bases between. The CDR3 runs 15 residues. CDR1 is MNHEY, CDR2 SVGAGI, per germline. In DNA form, the CDR3 reads TGTGCCAGCAGTTACAGCCCCCAGGGAAACACTGAAGCTTTCTTT. It translates to CASSYSPQGNTEAFF.

The table lists this clonotype with a few counts. The genes are TRBV20-1 and TRBJ2-7; 12 nucleotides agree with TRBD2. Germline CDR1 is DFQATT and CDR2 is SNEGSKA (reference sequence). V shed 5 bases, J shed 7 bases, and the junction held 6 bases outside the gene matches. CDR3 length equals 13 residues. This CDR3 reads CSASGTSGLEQYF. The CDR3 nucleotides read TGCAGTGCTTCCGGGACTAGCGGGCTGGAGCAGTACTTC.

This clonotype was recorded many times. The rearrangement uses TRBV6-2 or TRBV6-3 and TRBJ2-1; tentatively, D is TRBD2 (7 bases). CDR3 size: 14 residues. V was trimmed by 6 bases and J by 6 bases, leaving 15 bases between them. Per germline, CDR1 MNHEY and CDR2 SVGEGT. This CDR3 reads CASSDGGLSNEQFF. In nucleotides, the CDR3 is TGTGCCAGCAGCGACGGGGGGCTGAGCAATGAGCAGTTCTTC.

This clonotype showed up many times. CDR3 bases: TGTGCCAGCAGCCGACGACTAAGCGGGGGGTCAGATACGCAGTATTTT. It is translated as CASSRRLSGGSDTQYF. V and J are TRBV5-6 and TRBJ2-3, with 9 bases matching TRBD2. Germline loops: CDR1 SGHDT, CDR2 YYEEEE. With V trimmed by 4 bases and J by 4 bases, 10 bases remained unmatched. CDR3 size: 16 residues.

A note on this clonotype: A much larger clone lies a single base off, so this may be a read error. The V call is TRBV3-1, the J call TRBJ2-2; D not certain. Germline V CDR1 and CDR2: LGHDT, YNNKEL (reference sequence). CDR3 size: 14 residues. Trimming pared 0 bases from V and 0 bases from J, leaving 2 bases between. The CDR3 is CASSQEANTGELFF. In DNA form, the CDR3 reads TGTGCCAGCAGCCAAGAGGCGAACACCGGGGAGCTGTTTTTT.

This clonotype was seen only a few times. This chain's CDR3 is CASSPVPPGSTGGELFF. For the CDR3, the DNA is TGTGCCAGTAGTCCGGTCCCTCCAGGTAGCACGGGCGGGGAGCTGTTTTTT. The rearrangement links TRBV19 to TRBJ2-2, with unresolved D. The CDR3 has 17 amino acids. Germline V CDR1 and CDR2: LNHDA, SQIVND (reference sequence). V was pared by 5 bases and J by 7 bases, with 23 bases between.

This clonotype was observed many times. The chain is built from TRBV12-5 and TRBJ2-1, with TRBD2 matching 10 bases. Per germline, CDR1 LGHNT and CDR2 FRNRAP. This CDR3 spans 14 amino acids. The V segment lost 7 bases and the J segment 8 bases; nucleotides outside the gene matches: 8. This chain's CDR3 is CASARSGGNDEQFF. The CDR3 DNA sequence: TGTGCTAGTGCCCGTAGCGGGGGGAACGATGAGCAGTTCTTC. Together with reference TRBV12-5 and TRBJ2-1, the CDR3 gives the full variable domain: DARVTQTPRHKVTEMGQEVTMRCQPILGHNTVFWYRQTMMQGLELLAYFRNRAPLDDSGMPKDRFSAEMPDATLATLKIQPSEPRDSAVYFCASARSGGNDEQFFGPGTRLTVL.

This clonotype has at least ten counts. The rearrangement links TRBV5-1 to TRBJ2-2, with no clear D. Trimming cost V 1 base and J 0 bases, with 10 bases left between them. CDR3 length: 16 amino acids. The V gene's germline CDR1 is SGHRS and CDR2 YFSETQ. The CDR3 sequence: CASSLPQSANTGELFF. The DNA for the CDR3 is TGCGCCAGCAGCTTGCCCCAGTCGGCGAACACCGGGGAGCTGTTTTTT.

This clonotype has just a few counts. The V and J genes are TRBV6-2 or TRBV6-3 and TRBJ2-2; tentatively, D is TRBD1 or TRBD2 (5 bases each). The ends were cut back, 5 bases at V and 4 bases at J, with 11 bases in the middle. The V gene's germline CDR1 is MNHEY and CDR2 SVGEGT. The length of the CDR3 is 14 residues. The CDR3 loop is CASSRGWATGELFF. The CDR3 nucleotides read TGTGCCAGCAGTCGGGGCTGGGCCACCGGGGAGCTGTTTTTT.

This clonotype was recorded many times. The CDR3 DNA follows: TGCAGCGTTGAACCCTTGGGACGCGATGGCTACACCTTC. It encodes CSVEPLGRDGYTF. This chain joins TRBV29-1 and TRBJ1-2; D is perhaps TRBD1 (5 bases). Germline V gene lookup returns CDR1 SQVTM and CDR2 ANQGSEA. Deletions cut 2 bases from V and 6 bases from J, with 13 bases between. There are 13 residues in the CDR3.

There are a few counts of this clonotype. This sequence joins TRBV4-2 and TRBJ2-5, with 10 positions matching TRBD2. Germline V gene data show CDR1 as LGHNA and CDR2 as YNFKEQ. J gave up 3 bases and V 0 bases, and 7 bases lay outside the gene matches. The CDR3 has 17 residues. The CDR3 coding sequence is TGTGCCAGCAGCCAAGATGGGCTAGCGGGGGCTGAAGAGACCCAGTACTTC. Protein product: CASSQDGLAGAEETQYF.

This clonotype was seen more than once but under ten times. This chain joins TRBV7-9 and TRBJ1-3; D is ambiguous. CDR3 length: 17 residues. The germline V gene encodes CDR1 SEHNR and CDR2 FQNEAQ (reference sequence). Trimming took 6 bases from V and 8 from J, leaving 26 bases between them. CDR3 region: CASRYRPGSYDPDTIYF. CDR3 DNA: TGTGCCAGCAGATACCGACCTGGGTCCTACGATCCGGACACCATATATTTT.

At least ten counts were recorded for this clonotype. The chain links TRBV7-8 to TRBJ2-2; TRBD1 agrees at 10 bases. This CDR3 is 16 amino acids long. With 6 bases clipped from V and 1 base from J, the junction kept 5 bases outside the gene matches. The germline CDR1 and CDR2 sequences are SGHVS and FQNEAQ. The CDR3, as DNA: TGTGCCAGCAGAGGGACAGGGGTTGGGAACACCGGGGAGCTGTTTTTT. Translating gives CASRGTGVGNTGELFF. The variable domain in full, completed from reference TRBV7-8 and TRBJ2-2, reads GAGVSQSPRYKVAKRGQDVALRCDPISGHVSLFWYQQALGQGPEFLTYFQNEAQLDKSGLPSDRFFAERPEGSVSTLKIQRTQQEDSAVYLCASRGTGVGNTGELFFGEGSRLTVL.

J is TRBJ2-1 and V is TRBV20-1, with a possible D match to TRBD2 (5 bases). Trimming took 3 bases from V and 3 from J, leaving 9 bases between them. The CDR3 loop spans 13 amino acids. CDR1 and CDR2 from the germline V gene are DFQATT and SNEGSKA (reference sequence). The CDR3 bases are TGCAGTGCTAGTAAGGACTTCTACAATGAGCAGTTCTTC. Protein sequence: CSASKDFYNEQFF.

The CDR3 loop reads CATSVGTGELFF. The CDR3 region has the DNA TGTGCCACCAGTGTCGGGACCGGGGAGCTGTTTTTT. The chain couples TRBV24-1 to TRBJ2-2; D is uncertain. The germline V gene encodes CDR1 KGHDR and CDR2 SFDVKD. The CDR3 covers 12 residues. V lost 5 bases and J 5 bases, leaving 5 bases between the germline ends.

Many counts were recorded for this clonotype. The rearrangement joins TRBV12-3 or TRBV12-4 to TRBJ2-1; a weak D match, TRBD2 (6 bases). Trimming shortened V by 6 bases and J by 7 bases, and 16 bases separated the two germline ends. The CDR3 runs to 14 residues. The CDR3: CASSPAPAGNEQFF. CDR3 DNA sequence: TGTGCCAGCAGCCCCGCACCCGCGGGGAATGAGCAGTTCTTC.

This clonotype came up many times. The V and J genes are TRBV7-2 and TRBJ1-2; D is possibly TRBD1 (6 bases). Per the germline V gene, CDR1 is SGHTA and CDR2 is FQGNSA. The V and J ends lost 5 bases and 8 bases respectively, with 12 bases between them. CDR3 length equals 12 residues. For the CDR3, the DNA is TGTGCCAGCAGCAACCACAGGGCGGGCTACACCTTC. It specifies CASSNHRAGYTF. Using reference TRBV7-2 and TRBJ1-2 for the parts outside the CDR3, the full variable domain is GAGVSQSPSNKVTEKGKDVELRCDPISGHTALYWYRQSLGQGLEFLIYFQGNSAPDKSGLPSDRFSAERTGGSVSTLTIQRTQQEDSAVYLCASSNHRAGYTFGSGTRLTVV.

Remarks on this clonotype: One end of the junction is discordant with germline, which a read error may explain. The J gene is TRBJ2-4, the V gene TRBV7-7, with TRBD2 as a possible D gene (5 bases). CDR3 length equals 13 residues. Germline CDR1 SSHAT, CDR2 FNYEAQ (reference sequence). The CDR3 coding sequence is TGTGCTAGCAGCTCGTCCGAGGGAAACATTCAGTACTTC. Translating it yields CASSSSEGNIQYF.

This clonotype was found many times. The V call is TRBV15, the J call TRBJ2-4, with 7 bases aligning to TRBD1. Germline CDR1 is LNHNV and CDR2 is YYDKDF (reference sequence). Germline trimming cut 3 bases from V and 0 bases from J; bases unmatched to any gene: 11. The CDR3 has 18 residues. The CDR3 sequence is CATSSPIRDRVAKNIQYF. CDR3 in DNA: TGTGCCACCAGCAGCCCTATCCGGGACAGAGTAGCCAAAAACATTCAGTACTTC.

V is TRBV6-2 or TRBV6-3 and J is TRBJ2-2; D is perhaps TRBD2 (6 bases). The germline gives CDR1 MNHEY, CDR2 SVGEGT. This CDR3 is built from 16 residues. Trimming cost V 4 bases and J 2 bases, with 14 bases left between them. In DNA form, the CDR3 reads TGTGCCAGCAGTTTTGGGACTCTATTTAACACCGGGGAGCTGTTTTTT. The encoded protein is CASSFGTLFNTGELFF.

This rearrangement joins TRBV10-3 to TRBJ2-7, with 8 bases aligning to TRBD2. CDR3 length equals 16 residues. Germline-derived CDR1 and CDR2 are ENHRY and SYGVKD. The trim removed 3 bases at V and 2 bases at J, leaving 9 bases unmatched. The DNA for the CDR3 is TGTGCCATCAGTGACCACCGGGGGGGGGATCCCTACGAGCAGTACTTC. Amino acid sequence: CAISDHRGGDPYEQYF.

There are a few counts of this clonotype. The chain recombines TRBV10-3 with TRBJ2-1; a weak D match, TRBD2 (5 bases). Germline CDR1 is ENHRY and CDR2 is SYGVKD. Trimming left V 4 bases short and J 2 bases short, with 9 bases between. This CDR3 spans 14 amino acids. The CDR3 nucleotides read TGTGCCATCAGTGGGACTGACACCTACAATGAGCAGTTCTTC. Translation: CAISGTDTYNEQFF.

This clonotype showed up many times. The CDR3 protein is CAIRNYLNTEAFF. CDR3 DNA sequence: TGTGCCATCAGGAACTACCTGAACACTGAAGCTTTCTTT. The V and J genes are TRBV10-3 and TRBJ1-1, with D unresolved. The CDR3 consists of 13 residues. The V and J ends lost 6 bases and 0 bases respectively, with 8 bases between them. Germline V lookup: CDR1 ENHRY, CDR2 SYGVKD.

This clonotype was recorded at least ten times. The V gene is TRBV7-2, the J gene TRBJ2-1; a possible D gene is TRBD1 (8 bases). This CDR3 is 15 amino acids long. V shed 5 bases and J shed 5 bases, with 16 bases lying between them. The germline V gene encodes CDR1 SGHTA and CDR2 FQGNSA. CDR3 nucleotide sequence: TGTGCCAGCAGCCAACAGGGGGGGTCCGACAATGAGCAGTTCTTC. Its protein product is CASSQQGGSDNEQFF. Drawing the rest from reference TRBV7-2 and TRBJ2-1, the complete variable domain is GAGVSQSPSNKVTEKGKDVELRCDPISGHTALYWYRQSLGQGLEFLIYFQGNSAPDKSGLPSDRFSAERTGGSVSTLTIQRTQQEDSAVYLCASSQQGGSDNEQFFGPGTRLTVL.

The table lists this clonotype with a few counts. This sequence joins TRBV7-3 and TRBJ2-6; D is unresolved. The CDR3 length is 16 residues. Per the germline V gene, CDR1 is SGHTA and CDR2 is FQGTGA. Trimming left V 2 bases short and J 2 bases short, with 10 bases between. CDR3 sequence: CASSLLAPTGANVLTF. Written as DNA, the CDR3 is TGTGCCAGCAGCTTATTAGCCCCCACTGGGGCCAACGTCCTGACTTTC.